What follows are 4 T cell receptor beta chains derived from one specimen sequenced in a study of early T cells in non-severe SARS-CoV-2 infection. TCRdb re-called the 5' RACE reads through MiXCR, storing one row per CDR3 protein. The sample gives about 60,000 distinct CDR3 sequences, 9.5% to 15% of which show up once; roughly 4.5% is in the top ten. The sample taken for sequencing was whole blood. These receptors were collected from an adult who was a healthcare worker with PCR-confirmed SARS-CoV-2 infection or an uninfected control (not recorded which).

This clonotype was counted many times. The V call is TRBV7-9, the J call TRBJ1-1; D is unresolved. Per the germline V gene, CDR1 is SEHNR and CDR2 is FQNEAQ (reference sequence). The CDR3 sequence is 13 residues long. V was cut by 2 bases and J by 1 base, with 5 bases left in between. The DNA of the CDR3 is TGTGCCAGCAGCTTAAGGTCGAACACTGAAGCTTTCTTT. Amino acids: CASSLRSNTEAFF.

Ten or more counts support this clonotype. The chain combines TRBV9 with TRBJ2-3; D may be TRBD1 or TRBD2 (6 bases each). Looked up from germline, CDR1 is SGDLS and CDR2 is YYNGEE. V lost 4 bases and J 4 bases, leaving 10 bases between the germline ends. This CDR3 comprises 13 residues. The CDR3 DNA is TGTGCCAGCAGCTTGAGGGGGGCAGATACGCAGTATTTT. Translation: CASSLRGADTQYF.

On this clonotype: This could be a read error, since a much larger clone is one nucleotide away. The J gene is TRBJ1-2, the V gene TRBV5-1; TRBD1 matches at 7 bases. CDR3 size: 14 residues. Germline CDR1 and CDR2: SGHRS and YFSETQ. CDR3 in amino acids: CASSSGGTNNGYTF. The DNA of the CDR3 is TGCGCCAGCAGCTCAGGGGGGACTAACAATGGCTACACCTTC.

This clonotype was detected ten times or more. The chain joins TRBV7-8 to TRBJ2-7, with 10 bases that match TRBD1. V lost 4 bases to trimming and J lost 3 bases; unmatched junction nucleotides: 6. The CDR3 has 15 residues. The germline CDR1 and CDR2 sequences are SGHVS and FQNEAQ. The CDR3 loop reads CASSSPGQGNYEQYF. The CDR3 bases are TGTGCCAGCAGCTCTCCGGGACAGGGGAACTACGAGCAGTACTTC.